The 8 T cell receptor beta chains in this list originate from one sample, sequenced in a study of T cells in Graves' hyperthyroidism and ophthalmopathy. There were TCR beta CDR3 regions amplified from RNA transcripts. HTBI primers were used for first-round RT-PCR of the TCR CDR3. TCRdb ran MiXCR on the multiplex PCR reads and lists one entry per CDR3 protein. The profile shows approximately 360,000 distinct CDR3 sequences, less than 20% of them singletons. Source material: blood. These receptors were taken from a woman younger than 30 with Graves' hyperthyroidism that later progressed to Graves' ophthalmopathy.

The gene calls are TRBV19 and TRBJ2-7; D may be TRBD2 (5 bases). Germline loops: CDR1 LNHDA, CDR2 SQIVND (reference sequence). This CDR3 is built from 15 residues. Deletions cut 8 bases from V and 4 bases from J, with 21 bases between. The DNA for the CDR3 is TGTGCCAGTCTTGGACTCACGGGCCGTGGGTACGAGCAGTACTTC. Its protein product is CASLGLTGRGYEQYF.

This clonotype was seen repeatedly, ten times or more. The chain carries TRBV2 and TRBJ1-6; 9 bases align to TRBD1. The V gene's germline CDR1 is SNHLY and CDR2 FYNNEI. The CDR3 has 15 amino acids. Trimming took 5 bases from V and 9 from J; bases not matched to a gene: 8. CDR3 in amino acids: CASSPRTGEGSPLHF. CDR3 bases: TGTGCCAGCAGTCCTCGGACAGGGGAGGGTTCACCCCTCCACTTT.

This clonotype was detected ten times or more. V is TRBV28 and J is TRBJ2-7; no firm D call. Deletions cut 2 bases from V and 0 bases from J, with 11 bases between. The length of the CDR3 is 15 residues. The germline gives CDR1 MDHEN, CDR2 SYDVKM. In DNA form, the CDR3 reads TGTGCCAGCAGTTTAAGTCACGGCCACTCCTACGAGCAGTACTTC. This sequence encodes CASSLSHGHSYEQYF.

This clonotype has ten or more counts. The chain couples TRBV27 to TRBJ2-7; D gene ambiguous. V shed 6 bases and J shed 6 bases, with 12 bases lying between them. The CDR3 has 12 residues. Germline V lookup: CDR1 MNHEY, CDR2 SMNVEV (reference sequence). In DNA form, the CDR3 reads TGTGCCAGCAGCGAATCCTGGGGCGAGCAGTACTTC. This codes for CASSESWGEQYF.

The sample holds many counts of this clonotype. This chain connects TRBV6-2 or TRBV6-3 to TRBJ2-7, with 12 bases that match TRBD2. Germline V gives CDR1 MNHEY, CDR2 SVGEGT. The junction had 4 bases not matched to a gene; V was cut back by 7 bases and J by 3 bases. The CDR3 has 14 amino acids. CDR3 region: CASTPTSGSYEQYF. CDR3 DNA: TGTGCCAGCACTCCGACTAGCGGGAGCTACGAGCAGTACTTC.

The table lists this clonotype with many counts. The genes are TRBV20-1 and TRBJ2-3; 7 bases map to TRBD2. The CDR3 has 14 amino acids. In germline, CDR1 is DFQATT, CDR2 SNEGSKA (reference sequence). V trimming: 3 bases; J trimming: 2 bases; junction bases outside the gene matches: 5. In DNA, the CDR3 is TGCAGTGCTAGCAAGCGGGGCATCACAGATACGCAGTATTTT. Encoded protein: CSASKRGITDTQYF.

This clonotype was seen repeatedly, ten times or more. This chain connects TRBV6-1 to TRBJ2-3; weak D call: TRBD1 (5 bases). The CDR3 runs to 15 residues. CDR1 is MNHNS and CDR2 is SASEGT in the germline V gene. V was trimmed by 5 bases and J by 6 bases, leaving 18 bases between them. The CDR3 bases are TGTGCCAGCAGTCTCCCAGGGAATCTGGGGGATACGCAGTATTTT. It codes for CASSLPGNLGDTQYF.

J is TRBJ2-1 and V is TRBV6-1; TRBD1 might be the D (6 bases). Germline V gene data show CDR1 as MNHNS and CDR2 as SASEGT. Trimming took off 3 bases at V and 2 bases at J, with 11 bases between the two ends. The CDR3 is 15 amino acids. The CDR3: CASSDPAGAYNEQFF. CDR3 DNA sequence: TGTGCCAGCAGTGATCCCGCAGGGGCCTACAATGAGCAGTTCTTC.